The sequence of this T cell receptor (beta chain) was determined in a study of blood T cell repertoires in COVID-19. Across the whole study: Samples representing acute and convalescent COVID-19 were sourced from the United States, Italy and Spain.

Between the trimmed V and J ends, which lost 8 bases and 0 bases, there was a span of 14 bases. The germline CDR1 and CDR2 sequences are MDHEN and SYDVKM. The CDR3 spans 15 residues. In the authors' methods: Scientists estimated how many nucleated cells there were by amplifying reference gene primers. TCRdb keeps only in-frame clones here, not all; method: immunoSEQ multiplex PCR. Clone size and the V and J calls come from that table; the DNA yielded D and trimming. The sample has under 300,000 clones; more than 80% are singletons. Sample: peripheral blood. The sequence was collected from a woman between 25 and 40 years old with active or convalescent COVID-19. The chain is built from TRBV28 and TRBJ1-3; the D is unclear. Here the CDR3 reads CASLYQAVSGNTIYF. CDR3 nucleotides: TGTGCCAGCCTTTACCAGGCCGTCTCTGGAAACACCATATATTTT.